This TCR beta chain appears in the sequencing data of a study of cytomegalovirus exposure and HLA in healthy donors. General observations from the study: TCR beta chains numbering 164 were designated cytomegalovirus-associated. Analysis was performed later, and it showed HLA-associated TCR beta chains to be more clonally expanded than equally common others. An apparent linkage of common viral pathogens to several of the most significant clusters emerged in a later analysis.

CDR3 size: 21 residues. PCR involved 60 Vbeta and 13 Jbeta primers. Some clones are missing from TCRdb's copy, which holds only in-frame ones; the method was immunoSEQ multiplex PCR. The data contain around 100,000 clones, approximately 76% of them seen just once; the ten biggest clones take up around 20%. Of note for this clone: Its specificity is unknown.

The sample consisted of PBMCs. The sequence came from a woman aged 55 to 70 in good health and CMV-seropositive. The chain joins TRBV21-1 to TRBJ2-3; the table's D call of TRBD1 was not tested on the DNA. TRBV21-1 is labeled a pseudogene. CDR3 in DNA: TGTGCCAGCAGCAAGGGGGGCGGGCTGGGCCGACAGGGAACGGTTAGAGATACGCAGTATTTT. It yields the protein CASSKGGGLGRQGTVRDTQYF.